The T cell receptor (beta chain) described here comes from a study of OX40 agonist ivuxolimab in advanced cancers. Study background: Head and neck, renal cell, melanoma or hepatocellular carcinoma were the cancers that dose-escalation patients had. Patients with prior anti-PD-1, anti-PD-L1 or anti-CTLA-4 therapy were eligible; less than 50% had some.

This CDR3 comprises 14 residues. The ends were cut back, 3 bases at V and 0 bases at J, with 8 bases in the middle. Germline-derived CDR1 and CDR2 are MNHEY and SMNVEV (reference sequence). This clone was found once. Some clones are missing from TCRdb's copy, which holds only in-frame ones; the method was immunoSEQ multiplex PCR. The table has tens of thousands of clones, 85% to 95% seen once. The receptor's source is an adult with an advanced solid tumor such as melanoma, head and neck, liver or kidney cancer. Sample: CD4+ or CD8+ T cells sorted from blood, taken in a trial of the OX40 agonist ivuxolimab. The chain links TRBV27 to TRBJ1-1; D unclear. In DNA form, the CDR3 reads TGTGCCAGCAGTTTGCGGCGAATGAACACTGAAGCTTTCTTT. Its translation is CASSLRRMNTEAFF.